This TCR beta chain derives from a study of T cells in Graves' hyperthyroidism and ophthalmopathy. V lost 4 bases to trimming and J lost 7 bases, with 5 bases between them. CDR1 is SGHNT and CDR2 is YYREEE in the germline V gene (reference sequence). The CDR3 contains 11 residues. This clonotype was detected many times. The CDR3 regions of TCR beta were amplified from RNA transcripts. The study used the HTBI primer set for a first-round RT-PCR of the TCR CDR3. Using its own MiXCR run on the multiplex PCR reads, TCRdb lists one record per CDR3 protein. The sample lists fewer than 500,000 distinct CDR3 sequences; roughly 12% were seen once.

Specimen: blood. The chain joins TRBV5-4 to TRBJ2-2; D remains ambiguous. This sequence originates from a man aged 30-40 years with Graves' hyperthyroidism that later progressed to Graves' ophthalmopathy. CDR3 protein: CASSIYGELFF. The CDR3 DNA sequence: TGTGCCAGCAGCATTTACGGGGAGCTGTTTTTT.